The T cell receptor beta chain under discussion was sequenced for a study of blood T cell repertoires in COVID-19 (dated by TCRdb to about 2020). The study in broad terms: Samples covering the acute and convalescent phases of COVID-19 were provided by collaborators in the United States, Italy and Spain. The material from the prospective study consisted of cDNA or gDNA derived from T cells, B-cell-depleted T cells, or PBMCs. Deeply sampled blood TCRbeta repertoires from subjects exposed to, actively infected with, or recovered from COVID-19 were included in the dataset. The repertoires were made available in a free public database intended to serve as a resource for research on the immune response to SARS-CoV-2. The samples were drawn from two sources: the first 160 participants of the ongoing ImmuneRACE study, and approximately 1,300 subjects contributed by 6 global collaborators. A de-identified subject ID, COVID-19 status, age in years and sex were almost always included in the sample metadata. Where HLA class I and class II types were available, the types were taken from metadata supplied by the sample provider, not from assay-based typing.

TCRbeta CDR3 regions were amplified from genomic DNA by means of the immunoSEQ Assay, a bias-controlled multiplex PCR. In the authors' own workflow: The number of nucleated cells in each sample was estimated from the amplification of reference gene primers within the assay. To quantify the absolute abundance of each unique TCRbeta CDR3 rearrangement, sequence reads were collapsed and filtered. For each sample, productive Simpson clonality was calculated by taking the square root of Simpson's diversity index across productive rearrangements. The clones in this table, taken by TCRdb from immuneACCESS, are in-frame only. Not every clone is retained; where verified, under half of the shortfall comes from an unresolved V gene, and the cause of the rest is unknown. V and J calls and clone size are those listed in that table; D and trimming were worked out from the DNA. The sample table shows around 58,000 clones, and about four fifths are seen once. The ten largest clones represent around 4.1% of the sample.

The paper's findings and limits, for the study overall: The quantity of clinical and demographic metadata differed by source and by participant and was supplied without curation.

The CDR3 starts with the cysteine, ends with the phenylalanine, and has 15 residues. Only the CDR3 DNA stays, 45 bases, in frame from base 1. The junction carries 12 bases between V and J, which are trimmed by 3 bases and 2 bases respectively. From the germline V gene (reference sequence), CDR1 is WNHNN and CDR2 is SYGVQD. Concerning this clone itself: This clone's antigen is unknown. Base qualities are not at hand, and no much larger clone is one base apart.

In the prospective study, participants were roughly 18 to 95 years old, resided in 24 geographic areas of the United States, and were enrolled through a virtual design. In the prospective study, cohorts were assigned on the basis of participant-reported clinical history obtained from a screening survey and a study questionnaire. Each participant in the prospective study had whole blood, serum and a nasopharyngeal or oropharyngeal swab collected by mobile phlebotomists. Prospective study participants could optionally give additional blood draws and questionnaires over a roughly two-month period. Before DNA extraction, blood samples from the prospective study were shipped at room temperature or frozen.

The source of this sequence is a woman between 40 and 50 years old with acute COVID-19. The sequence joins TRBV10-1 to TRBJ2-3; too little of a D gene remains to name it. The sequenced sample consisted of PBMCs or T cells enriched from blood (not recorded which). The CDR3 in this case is CASSDFGRNTDTQYF. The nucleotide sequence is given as TGCGCCAGCAGTGACTTTGGCCGCAACACAGATACGCAGTATTTT.